This TCR beta chain is from a study of OX40 agonist ivuxolimab in advanced cancers. Method: immunoSEQ multiplex PCR; TCRdb's copy keeps in-frame clones and lacks some. The profile shows about 79,000 clones, around 93% of them singletons. The CDR3 length is 13 residues. Germline V gives CDR1 SQVTM, CDR2 ANQGSEA. Trimming pared 4 bases from V and 0 bases from J, leaving 7 bases between. The sequences come from CD4+ or CD8+ T cells sorted from blood, collected in a trial of the OX40 agonist ivuxolimab. This sequence was found in an adult with an advanced solid tumor such as melanoma, head and neck, liver or kidney cancer. The V and J genes are TRBV29-1 and TRBJ1-3; D is uncertain. The CDR3 DNA sequence: TGCAGCGTTGTAAAGAACTCTGGAAACACCATATATTTT. This gives the protein CSVVKNSGNTIYF. The full variable domain, completed using reference TRBV29-1 and TRBJ1-3, is SAVISQKPSRDICQRGTSLTIQCQVDSQVTMMFWYRQQPGQSLTLIATANQGSEATYESGFVIDKFPISRPNLTFSTLTVSNMSPEDSSIYLCSVVKNSGNTIYFGEGSWLTVV.